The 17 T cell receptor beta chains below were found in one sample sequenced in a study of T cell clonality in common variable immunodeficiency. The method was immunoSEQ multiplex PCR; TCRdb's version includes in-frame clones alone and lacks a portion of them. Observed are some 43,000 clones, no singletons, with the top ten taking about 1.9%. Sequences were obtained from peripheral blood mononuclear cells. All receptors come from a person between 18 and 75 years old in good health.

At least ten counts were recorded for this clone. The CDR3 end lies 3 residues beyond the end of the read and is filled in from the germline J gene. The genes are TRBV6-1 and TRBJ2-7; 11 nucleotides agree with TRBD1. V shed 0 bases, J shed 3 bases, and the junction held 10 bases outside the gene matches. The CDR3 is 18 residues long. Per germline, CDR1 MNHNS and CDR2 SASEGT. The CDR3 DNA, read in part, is TGTGCCAGCAGTGAAGCGCTTAGGGGGACAGGGGGTCGCTACGAG. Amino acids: CASSEALRGTGGRYE. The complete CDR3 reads CASSEALRGTGGRYEQYF.

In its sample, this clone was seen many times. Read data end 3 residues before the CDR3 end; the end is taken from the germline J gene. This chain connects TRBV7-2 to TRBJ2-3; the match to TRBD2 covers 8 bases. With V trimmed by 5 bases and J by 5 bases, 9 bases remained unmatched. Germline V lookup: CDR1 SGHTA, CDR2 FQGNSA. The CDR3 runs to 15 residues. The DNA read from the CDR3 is TGTGCCAGCAGCCCCGGGACTAGGACACAAGATACG. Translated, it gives CASSPGTRTQDT. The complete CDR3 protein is CASSPGTRTQDTQYF.

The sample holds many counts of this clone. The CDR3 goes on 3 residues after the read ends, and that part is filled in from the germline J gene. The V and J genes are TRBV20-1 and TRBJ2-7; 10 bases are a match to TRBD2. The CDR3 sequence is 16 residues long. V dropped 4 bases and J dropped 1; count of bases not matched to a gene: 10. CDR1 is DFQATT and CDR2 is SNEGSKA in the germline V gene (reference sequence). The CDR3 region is CSAIGTSGVSSYEQYF. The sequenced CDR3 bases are TGCAGTGCTATCGGAACTAGCGGGGTGTCTTCCTACGAG.

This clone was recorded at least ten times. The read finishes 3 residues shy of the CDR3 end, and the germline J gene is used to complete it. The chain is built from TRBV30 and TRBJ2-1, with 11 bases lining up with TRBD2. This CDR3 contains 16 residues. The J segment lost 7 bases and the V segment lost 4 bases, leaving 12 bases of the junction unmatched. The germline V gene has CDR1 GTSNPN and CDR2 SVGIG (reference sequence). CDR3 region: CAWTPVSGRAGNEQFF. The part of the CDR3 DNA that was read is TGTGCCTGGACCCCCGTTAGCGGGAGGGCCGGGAATGAG.

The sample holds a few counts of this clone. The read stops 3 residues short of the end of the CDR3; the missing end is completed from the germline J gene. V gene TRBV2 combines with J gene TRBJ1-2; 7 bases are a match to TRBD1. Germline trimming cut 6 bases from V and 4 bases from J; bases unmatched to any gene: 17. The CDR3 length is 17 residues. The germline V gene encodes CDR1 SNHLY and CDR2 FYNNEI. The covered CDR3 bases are TGTGCCAGCAGGCGTACCGGACAGGTTGGGAACATCTATGGC. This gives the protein CASRRTGQVGNIYG. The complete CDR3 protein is CASRRTGQVGNIYGYTF.

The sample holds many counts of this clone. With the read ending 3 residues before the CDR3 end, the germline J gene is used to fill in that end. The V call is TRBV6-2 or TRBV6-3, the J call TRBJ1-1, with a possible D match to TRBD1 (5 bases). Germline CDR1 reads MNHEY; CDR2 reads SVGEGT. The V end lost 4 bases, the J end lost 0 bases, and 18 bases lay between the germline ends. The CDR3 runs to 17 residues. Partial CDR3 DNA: TGTGCCAGCAGTTCGCAACAGGCCCGGTTATTGAACACTGAA. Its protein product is CASSSQQARLLNTE. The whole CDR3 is CASSSQQARLLNTEAFF.

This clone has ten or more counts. CDR3 sequence reads: CASSAQGPDTEAFF. The part of the CDR3 DNA that was read is TGCGCCAGCAGCGCGCAGGGTCCCGACACTGAA. The chain employs TRBV5-1 and TRBJ1-1, with D perhaps matching TRBD1 (5 bases). The observed sequence ends 3 residues before the CDR3 terminus, with the missing tail filled in from the germline J gene. V was shortened by 4 bases and J by 3 bases, with 13 bases between the two germline ends. In germline, CDR1 is SGHRS, CDR2 YFSETQ. The CDR3 has 14 amino acids.

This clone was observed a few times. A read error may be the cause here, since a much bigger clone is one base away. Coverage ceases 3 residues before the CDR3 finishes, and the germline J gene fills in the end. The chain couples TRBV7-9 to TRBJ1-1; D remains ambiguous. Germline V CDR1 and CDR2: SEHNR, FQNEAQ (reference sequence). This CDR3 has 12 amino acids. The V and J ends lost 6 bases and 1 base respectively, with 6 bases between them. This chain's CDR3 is CASSFRNTEAFF. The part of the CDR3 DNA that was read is TGTGCCAGCAGTTTTAGGAACACTGAA.

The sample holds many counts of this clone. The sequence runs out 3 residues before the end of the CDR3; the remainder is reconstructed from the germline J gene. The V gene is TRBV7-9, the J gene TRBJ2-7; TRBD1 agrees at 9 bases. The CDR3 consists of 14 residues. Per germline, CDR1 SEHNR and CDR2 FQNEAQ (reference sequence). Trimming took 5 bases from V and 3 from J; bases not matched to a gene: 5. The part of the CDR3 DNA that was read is TGTGCCAGCAGCCTCGGGACAGGGCTCTACGAG. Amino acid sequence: CASSLGTGLYE. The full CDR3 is CASSLGTGLYEQYF.

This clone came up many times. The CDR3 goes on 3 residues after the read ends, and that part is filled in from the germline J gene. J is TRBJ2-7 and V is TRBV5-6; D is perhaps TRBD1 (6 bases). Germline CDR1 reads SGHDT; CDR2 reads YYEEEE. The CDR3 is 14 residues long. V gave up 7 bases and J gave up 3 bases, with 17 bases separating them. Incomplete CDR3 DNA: TGTGCCAGCCTGAGTTGGTCCAGGGGCTACGAG. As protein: CASLSWSRGYE. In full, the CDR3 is CASLSWSRGYEQYF. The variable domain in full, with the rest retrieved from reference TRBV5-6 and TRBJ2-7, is DAGVTQSPTHLIKTRGQQVTLRCSPKSGHDTVSWYQQALGQGPQFIFQYYEEEERQRGNFPDRFSGHQFPNYSSELNVNALLLGDSALYLCASLSWSRGYEQYFGPGTRLTVT.

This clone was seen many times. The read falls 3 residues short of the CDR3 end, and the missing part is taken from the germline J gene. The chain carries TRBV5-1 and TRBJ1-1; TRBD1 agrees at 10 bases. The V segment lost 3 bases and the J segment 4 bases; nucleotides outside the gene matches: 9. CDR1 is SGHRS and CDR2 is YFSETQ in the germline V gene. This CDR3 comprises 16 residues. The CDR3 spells CASSSPDRGYGTEAFF. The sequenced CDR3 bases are TGCGCCAGCAGCTCCCCGGACAGGGGGTATGGCACTGAA.

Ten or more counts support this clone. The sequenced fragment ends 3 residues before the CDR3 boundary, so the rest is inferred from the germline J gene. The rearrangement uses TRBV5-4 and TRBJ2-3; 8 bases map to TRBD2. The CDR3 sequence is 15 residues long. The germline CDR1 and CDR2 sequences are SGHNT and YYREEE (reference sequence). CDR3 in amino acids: CASSLATSGQETQYF. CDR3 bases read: TGTGCCAGCAGCTTAGCCACTAGCGGTCAAGAGACG. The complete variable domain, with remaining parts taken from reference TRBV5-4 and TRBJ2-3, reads ETGVTQSPTHLIKTRGQQVTLRCSSQSGHNTVSWYQQALGQGPQFIFQYYREEENGRGNFPPRFSGLQFPNYSSELNVNALELDDSALYLCASSLATSGQETQYFGPGTRLTVL.

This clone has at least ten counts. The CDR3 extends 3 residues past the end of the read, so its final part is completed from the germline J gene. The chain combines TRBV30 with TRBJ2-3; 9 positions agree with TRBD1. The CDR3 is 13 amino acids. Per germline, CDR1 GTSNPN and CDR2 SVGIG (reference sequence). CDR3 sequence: CAWSGTGDETQYF. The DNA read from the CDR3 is TGTGCCTGGAGTGGGACAGGGGATGAGACG.

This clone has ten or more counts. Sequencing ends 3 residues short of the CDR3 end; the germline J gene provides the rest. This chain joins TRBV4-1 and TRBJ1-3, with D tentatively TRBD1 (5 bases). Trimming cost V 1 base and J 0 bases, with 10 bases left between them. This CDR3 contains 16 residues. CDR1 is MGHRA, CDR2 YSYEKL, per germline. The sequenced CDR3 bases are TGCGCCAGCAGCCAAGGACGGGGGGGCTCTGGAAACACC. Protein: CASSQGRGGSGNT. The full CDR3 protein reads CASSQGRGGSGNTIYF.

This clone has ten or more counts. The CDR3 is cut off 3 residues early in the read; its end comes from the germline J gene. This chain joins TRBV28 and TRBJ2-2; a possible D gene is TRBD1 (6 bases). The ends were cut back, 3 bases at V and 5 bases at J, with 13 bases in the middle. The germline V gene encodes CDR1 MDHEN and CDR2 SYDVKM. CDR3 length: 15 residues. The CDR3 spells CASSFPGAGTGELFF. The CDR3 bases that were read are TGTGCCAGCAGTTTCCCAGGGGCTGGAACCGGGGAG.

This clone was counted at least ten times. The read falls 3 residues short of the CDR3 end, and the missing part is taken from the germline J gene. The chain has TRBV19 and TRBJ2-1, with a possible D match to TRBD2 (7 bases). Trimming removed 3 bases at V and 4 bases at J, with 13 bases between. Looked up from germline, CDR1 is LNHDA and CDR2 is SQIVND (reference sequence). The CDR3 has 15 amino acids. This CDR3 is CASSIQGGGYNEQFF. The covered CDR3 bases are TGTGCCAGTAGTATTCAGGGAGGGGGATACAATGAG.

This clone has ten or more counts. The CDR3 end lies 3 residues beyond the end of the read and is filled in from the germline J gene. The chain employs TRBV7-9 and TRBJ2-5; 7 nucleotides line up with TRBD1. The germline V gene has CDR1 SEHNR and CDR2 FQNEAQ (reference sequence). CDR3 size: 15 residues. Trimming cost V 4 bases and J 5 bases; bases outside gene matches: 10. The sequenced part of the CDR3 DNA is TGTGCCAGCAGCTCCTTAACAGGGGCTGGGGAGACC. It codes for CASSSLTGAGET. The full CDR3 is CASSSLTGAGETQYF.